This entry lists 29 T cell receptor beta chains sequenced from one sample in a study of CD8+CD57+ T cells in acquired aplastic anemia. Investigators profiled TCR beta VDJ and CDR3 from genomic DNA template. TCRdb reanalysed the reads using MiXCR and keeps one entry per CDR3 protein. Of about 400,000 distinct CDR3 sequences listed, 55% to 75% were seen once; the top ten hold less than 4%. The sequenced material came from sorted CD4+, CD8+, or CD8+CD57+ T cells (not recorded which) from PBMCs. All receptors derive from a human donor in good health, serving as a control.

This clonotype was counted at least ten times. The chain links TRBV7-9 to TRBJ2-7; no clear D. CDR1 SEHNR and CDR2 FQNEAQ come from the germline V gene (reference sequence). The CDR3 contains 11 residues. Trimming took 5 bases from V and 2 from J, leaving 4 bases between them. The CDR3 sequence is CASSRAYEQYF. Here the CDR3 DNA reads TGTGCCAGCAGCCGTGCCTACGAGCAGTACTTC.

Note on this clonotype: The junction differs from germline at one of its ends, possibly a read error. The chain employs TRBV5-1 and TRBJ2-7, with a possible D match to TRBD1 (6 bases). Germline V gene data show CDR1 as SGHRS and CDR2 as YFSETQ. The CDR3 extends over 15 amino acids. Here the CDR3 DNA reads TGTGCCACCAGCAGGGGCACGGAGACCCACTACGAGCAGTACTTC. It yields the protein CATSRGTETHYEQYF.

This clonotype has a handful of counts. The chain employs TRBV10-3 and TRBJ2-5, with 11 bases fitting TRBD2. V trimming: 2 bases; J trimming: 7 bases; junction bases outside the gene matches: 3. This CDR3 contains 14 residues. The germline V gene encodes CDR1 ENHRY and CDR2 SYGVKD. CDR3 sequence reads: CAISETSGGLTQYF. CDR3 bases: TGTGCCATCAGTGAGACTAGCGGGGGACTGACCCAGTACTTC.

This clonotype turned up a few times. The CDR3 DNA sequence: TGTGCCACCAGCAGCTTAGTGCGGACAGCGTTTGAAGCTTTCTTT. Its translation: CATSSLVRTAFEAFF. V gene TRBV15 combines with J gene TRBJ1-1; D is perhaps TRBD1 (6 bases). Germline CDR1 reads LNHNV; CDR2 reads YYDKDF (reference sequence). The CDR3 has 15 residues. V lost 3 bases and J 7 bases, leaving 18 bases between the germline ends.

The chain has TRBV9 and TRBJ2-3; 7 bases are a match to TRBD1. The CDR3 is 14 amino acids. From germline, CDR1 is SGDLS and CDR2 YYNGEE. CDR3 DNA: TGTGCTAGTGCCCGGGACAGAACAGCAGATACGCAGTATTTT. Its translation: CASARDRTADTQYF.

In this sample, this clonotype turned up many times. The CDR3 here is CSARDLDSGAILQTQYF. The CDR3 nucleotides read TGCAGTGCTAGAGATCTGGATAGCGGGGCCATCCTCCAGACCCAGTACTTC. The gene calls are TRBV20-1 and TRBJ2-5; 8 nucleotides line up with TRBD2. The V gene's germline CDR1 is DFQATT and CDR2 SNEGSKA (reference sequence). The V gene end was trimmed by 0 bases and the J gene end by 6 bases; junction bases not matched to a gene: 15. The length of the CDR3 is 17 residues.

CDR3 nucleotides: TGTGCCAGCAGCCCACGTCGCGGGAACCAAGAGACCCAGTACTTC. Amino acid sequence: CASSPRRGNQETQYF. The J gene is TRBJ2-5, the V gene TRBV7-9, with D maybe TRBD2 (6 bases). CDR3 length equals 15 residues. V lost 5 bases, J lost 0 bases, and 13 bases lay in between. Germline V CDR1 and CDR2: SEHNR, FQNEAQ (reference sequence).

Notes on this clonotype: An end of the junction does not agree with germline; a read error may underlie this. V is TRBV7-3 and J is TRBJ1-5; D remains ambiguous. This CDR3 is 13 amino acids long. CDR1 is SGHTA, CDR2 FQGTGA, per germline. CDR3 region: CASDVERNHTEDF. The CDR3 nucleotides read TGTGCCAGCGACGTAGAGCGGAATCACACTGAGGATTTT.

In this sample, this clonotype turned up many times. V is TRBV7-2 and J is TRBJ1-1, with 8 bases identical to TRBD1. The CDR3 consists of 12 residues. Germline CDR1 SGHTA, CDR2 FQGNSA. Unmatched junction bases numbered 3, after V lost 4 bases and J lost 8 bases. The CDR3 is CASSYRDREAFF. In DNA form, the CDR3 reads TGTGCCAGCAGCTACCGGGACAGGGAAGCTTTCTTT.

Comments on this clonotype: One end of the junction does not line up with germline, which may come from a read error. V usage is TRBV7-3 and J usage is TRBJ2-1; tentatively, D is TRBD2 (6 bases). Germline CDR1 SGHTA, CDR2 FQGTGA. CDR3 length: 14 amino acids. The DNA for the CDR3 is TGTGCCAGCAGCCCGACTGGCGGGGCTAATGGGCAGTTCTTC. Translating gives CASSPTGGANGQFF.

In the case of this clonotype: Given the absence of the conserved phenylalanine or tryptophan at the CDR3 end, a read error is likely. No DNA is shown, since the ends of the CDR3 on it are uncertain; the CDR3 is the one TCRdb lists. This chain uses TRBV10-1 with TRBJ2-5. The length of the CDR3 is 13 amino acids, counting both ends. CDR1 is WNHNN and CDR2 is SYGVQD in the germline V gene (reference sequence). This chain's CDR3 is CASRQQLGGYQHY.

This rearrangement joins TRBV20-1 to TRBJ2-7; 9 bases match TRBD1. The V gene's germline CDR1 is DFQATT and CDR2 SNEGSKA (reference sequence). V shed 2 bases, J shed 1 base, and the junction held 9 bases outside the gene matches. This CDR3 has 16 amino acids. This CDR3 is CSARLPRDRVSYEQYF. The CDR3 bases are TGCAGTGCTAGACTCCCCCGGGACAGGGTTTCCTACGAGCAGTACTTC.

The chain employs TRBV9 and TRBJ1-3; D is unresolved. The V gene's germline CDR1 is SGDLS and CDR2 YYNGEE. The ends were cut back, 0 bases at V and 0 bases at J, with 7 bases in the middle. The CDR3 is made up of 15 amino acids. Here the CDR3 reads CASSVDWSSGNTIYF. CDR3 in DNA: TGTGCCAGCAGCGTAGACTGGAGCTCTGGAAACACCATATATTTT.

The chain is built from TRBV5-5 and TRBJ2-3; the D call may be TRBD1 or TRBD2 (6 bases each). Trimming took off 4 bases at V and 4 bases at J, with 13 bases between the two ends. This CDR3 is 14 amino acids long. CDR1 and CDR2 from the germline V gene are SGHKS and YYEKEE (reference sequence). Here the CDR3 reads CASSIGGGPDTQYF. CDR3 nucleotides: TGTGCCAGCAGCATCGGGGGCGGACCAGATACGCAGTATTTT.

The gene calls are TRBV12-3 or TRBV12-4 and TRBJ1-4; no clear D. This CDR3 is 14 amino acids long. V dropped 5 bases and J dropped 5 bases, with 12 bases sitting between them. The CDR3 bases are TGTGCCAGCAGTCTCCGGACGGTGAATGAAAAACTGTTTTTT. This translates into CASSLRTVNEKLFF.

This chain uses TRBV20-1 with TRBJ1-6; the D is unclear. With 4 bases removed from V and 2 bases from J, the gap between germline ends came to 15 bases. This CDR3 contains 16 residues. In germline, CDR1 is DFQATT, CDR2 SNEGSKA (reference sequence). As DNA, the CDR3 is TGCAGTGCTACAACATCGATCAGGACCTATAATTCACCCCTCCACTTT. As protein: CSATTSIRTYNSPLHF.

There are many counts of this clonotype. The V call is TRBV7-2, the J call TRBJ1-2; D unclear. This CDR3 comprises 15 residues. From germline, CDR1 is SGHTA and CDR2 FQGNSA. V lost 1 base and J 1 base, leaving 10 bases between the germline ends. The CDR3 is CASSLGQVLNYGYTF. The CDR3 DNA is TGTGCCAGCAGCTTAGGCCAAGTTCTTAACTATGGCTACACCTTC.

The V and J genes are TRBV14 and TRBJ2-3; the D gene is possibly TRBD1 (5 bases). The germline CDR1 and CDR2 sequences are SGHDN and FVKESK. V dropped 4 bases and J dropped 14 bases, with 22 bases sitting between them. The CDR3 totals 14 residues. The CDR3 here is CASSLDGAGITPYF. The CDR3, as DNA: TGTGCCAGCAGCCTAGATGGGGCAGGGATCACCCCGTATTTT.

This chain joins TRBV20-1 and TRBJ2-5; D remains unclear. From germline, CDR1 is DFQATT and CDR2 SNEGSKA (reference sequence). The length of the CDR3 is 14 residues. The V gene lost 1 base and the J gene lost 4 bases, with 13 bases spanning the gap. CDR3 nucleotide sequence: TGCAGTGCTAGAGGCGACCGAGTCGGAGAGACCCAGTACTTC. Its protein is CSARGDRVGETQYF.

V and J are TRBV7-3 and TRBJ2-5, with 7 bases identical to TRBD2. Trimming at V came to 6 bases and at J to 1 base, leaving 8 bases not matched to a gene. CDR3 length: 15 amino acids. Germline V CDR1 and CDR2: SGHTA, FQGTGA. The CDR3 sequence is CASSERAGVQETQYF. CDR3 DNA: TGTGCCAGCAGTGAAAGGGCGGGGGTCCAAGAGACCCAGTACTTC.

Comments on this clonotype: Here the CDR3 omits its conserved ending phenylalanine or tryptophan, so a read error is the likely source. The DNA is omitted, as the CDR3 cannot be located on it reliably, and the CDR3 follows TCRdb's listing. The rearrangement uses TRBV9 and TRBJ1-2; the table's TRBD1 call for D was not verified on the DNA. The CDR3 is 12 amino acids in total, end residues counted. Germline lookup yields CDR1 SGDLS and CDR2 YYNGEE. CDR3 sequence reads: CASSVEGQGDKQ.

This clonotype has just a few counts. This chain links TRBV10-3 with TRBJ2-7; 10 nucleotides agree with TRBD2. CDR1 and CDR2 from the germline V gene are ENHRY and SYGVKD. There are 15 residues in the CDR3. The V and J ends lost 3 bases and 0 bases, in that order; junction bases with no gene match: 2. CDR3 amino acids: CAISDTSGASYEQYF. The CDR3 DNA sequence: TGTGCCATCAGTGACACTAGCGGGGCCTCCTACGAGCAGTACTTC.

The chain has TRBV7-2 and TRBJ1-2; maybe TRBD1 (5 bases). The CDR3 is 14 residues long. V gave up 5 bases and J gave up 8 bases, with 18 bases separating them. The germline CDR1 and CDR2 sequences are SGHTA and FQGNSA. CDR3 DNA: TGTGCCAGCAGCCAAGATCTGCAGGGTTACGGCTACACCTTC. Protein product: CASSQDLQGYGYTF.

The J gene is TRBJ2-1, the V gene TRBV7-6; D gene ambiguous. The CDR3 sequence is 12 residues long. The germline V gene has CDR1 SGHVS and CDR2 FNYEAQ. The germline V and J ends were trimmed by 3 bases and 7 bases, with 7 bases remaining between them. The CDR3 coding sequence is TGTGCCAGCAGCTTTGAAGGGAATGAGCAGTTCTTC. This encodes CASSFEGNEQFF.

DNA for the CDR3: TGCAGTGCTGAGCCAGGACTAGCGGGAGGGATAACTCAAGAGACCCAGTACTTC. Residues: CSAEPGLAGGITQETQYF. V and J are TRBV20-1 and TRBJ2-5; 15 bases agree with TRBD2. With V trimmed by 5 bases and J by 2 bases, 12 bases remained unmatched. This CDR3 has 18 residues. Germline V gives CDR1 DFQATT, CDR2 SNEGSKA (reference sequence).

CDR3 in DNA: TGTGCCAGCAGCTTAGAGGGGGCTGCAGATAGAGAGACTCAGTATTTT. Translation: CASSLEGAADRETQYF. The gene calls are TRBV7-2 and TRBJ2-3, with 7 bases that match TRBD1. Germline V lookup: CDR1 SGHTA, CDR2 FQGNSA. The V and J ends lost 1 base and 12 bases, in that order; junction bases with no gene match: 16. The CDR3 extends over 16 amino acids. The full variable domain, rest sourced from reference TRBV7-2 and TRBJ2-3, is GAGVSQSPSNKVTEKGKDVELRCDPISGHTALYWYRQSLGQGLEFLIYFQGNSAPDKSGLPSDRFSAERTGGSVSTLTIQRTQQEDSAVYLCASSLEGAADRETQYFGPGTRLTVL.

There are a few counts of this clonotype. The chain joins TRBV29-1 to TRBJ2-5; D assignment may be TRBD1 or TRBD2 (6 bases each). In germline, CDR1 is SQVTM, CDR2 ANQGSEA. There are 14 residues in the CDR3. The germline V and J ends were trimmed by 7 bases and 0 bases, with 15 bases remaining between them. For the CDR3, the DNA is TGCAGCGGGCTCGGGGGCCGTGACCAAGAGACCCAGTACTTC. Its translation: CSGLGGRDQETQYF.

To note about this clonotype: The junction and the germline gene differ at one end; a read error may be behind it. The chain employs TRBV15 and TRBJ2-7; 10 bases are a match to TRBD2. Germline V lookup: CDR1 LNHNV, CDR2 YYDKDF (reference sequence). The CDR3 covers 15 residues. CDR3 region: CATSFSSGGAGEQYF. The CDR3 coding sequence is TGCGCCACCAGCTTCTCTAGCGGGGGTGCCGGCGAGCAGTACTTC.

This clonotype came up many times. The rearrangement links TRBV3-1 to TRBJ1-1; TRBD1 agrees at 7 bases. Per germline, CDR1 LGHDT and CDR2 YNNKEL (reference sequence). V trimming: 4 bases; J trimming: 4 bases; junction bases outside the gene matches: 3. The CDR3 has 13 residues. DNA of the CDR3: TGTGCCAGCAGCCCGACAGGGTTCACTGAAGCTTTCTTT. Its protein product is CASSPTGFTEAFF. Looking up the rest from reference TRBV3-1 and TRBJ1-1 gives the full variable domain: DTAVSQTPKYLVTQMGNDKSIKCEQNLGHDTMYWYKQDSKKFLKIMFSYNNKELIINETVPNRFSPKSPDKAHLNLHINSLELGDSAVYFCASSPTGFTEAFFGQGTRLTVV.